What follows are 28 T cell receptor beta chains derived from one specimen sequenced in a study of type 1 regulatory T cells. Each CDR3 protein gets one entry after TCRdb re-called the reads with MiXCR. There are just under 65,000 distinct CDR3 sequences in the sample; just under 50% occur only once, and roughly 2.1% lies in the top ten. No antigen is known for these receptors. The specimen was cultured non-Tr1 T cells, either the whole culture or a sorted T cell fraction (not recorded which). The source is a human donor in good health.

V and J are TRBV7-2 and TRBJ2-1; 15 bases line up with TRBD2. CDR1 is SGHTA, CDR2 FQGNSA, per germline. V gave up 5 bases and J gave up 12 bases; unmatched junction bases: 11. This CDR3 is 16 amino acids long. The CDR3 bases are TGTGCCAGCAGCCCCCGCGGGACTAGCGGGGGGATCGCGCAGTTCTTC. The encoded protein is CASSPRGTSGGIAQFF.

CDR3 sequence (DNA): TGCGCCAGCAGCTGGCCGAGCTCCTACGAGCAGTACTTC. This translates into CASSWPSSYEQYF. This chain connects TRBV5-1 to TRBJ2-7; D gene uncertain. The CDR3 covers 13 residues. Germline-derived CDR1 and CDR2 are SGHRS and YFSETQ. Trimming shortened V by 3 bases and J by 0 bases, and 7 bases separated the two germline ends.

As concerns this clonotype: A single base separates this from a much larger clone, so it may be a read error. The chain has TRBV4-1 and TRBJ2-3, with D tentatively TRBD1 or TRBD2 (6 bases each). CDR1 and CDR2 (germline): MGHRA, YSYEKL. V dropped 4 bases and J dropped 3 bases, with 11 bases sitting between them. The CDR3 runs 14 residues. The CDR3 sequence: CASSRGALTDTQYF. CDR3 coding DNA: TGCGCCAGCAGCCGGGGGGCCCTAACAGATACGCAGTATTTT.

This clonotype was seen a handful of times. This chain links TRBV4-3 with TRBJ1-1; D is ambiguous. The CDR3 length is 13 residues. The V end was cut by 4 bases, the J end by 7 bases, with 13 bases between. Germline CDR1 and CDR2: LGHNA and YSLEER. This CDR3 is CASSPSGVGEAFF. DNA for the CDR3: TGCGCCAGCAGCCCATCCGGAGTTGGTGAAGCTTTCTTT.

The gene calls are TRBV2 and TRBJ2-3; TRBD2 might be the D (6 bases). Germline V gene sequence: CDR1 SNHLY, CDR2 FYNNEI. CDR3 length equals 12 residues. V was trimmed by 6 bases and J by 4 bases, leaving 8 bases between them. The CDR3 DNA is TGTGCCAGCAGCCTAGCGTCAGATACGCAGTATTTT. Protein sequence: CASSLASDTQYF. The complete variable domain, with remaining parts taken from reference TRBV2 and TRBJ2-3, reads EPEVTQTPSHQVTQMGQEVILRCVPISNHLYFYWYRQILGQKVEFLVSFYNNEISEKSEIFDDQFSVERPDGSNFTLKIRSTKLEDSAMYFCASSLASDTQYFGPGTRLTVL.

About this clonotype: One end of the junction is discordant with germline, which a read error may explain. V gene TRBV18 combines with J gene TRBJ2-2; D possibly corresponds to TRBD2 (6 bases). Germline V gene lookup returns CDR1 KGHSH and CDR2 LQKENI. The CDR3 runs 14 residues. CDR3 loop: CASSGGLNTGGLFF. Written as DNA, the CDR3 is TGTGCCAGCTCAGGGGGACTGAACACCGGGGGGCTGTTTTTT. The full variable domain, in which reference TRBV18 and TRBJ2-2 provide the parts outside the CDR3, is NAGVMQNPRHLVRRRGQEARLRCSPMKGHSHVYWYRQLPEEGLKFMVYLQKENIIDESGMPKERFSAEFPKEGPSILRIQQVVRGDSAAYFCASSGGLNTGGLFFGEGSRLTVL.

This sequence joins TRBV5-4 and TRBJ1-1; D call uncertain. The CDR3 runs 13 residues. V gave up 3 bases and J gave up 10 bases, with 16 bases separating them. Looked up from germline, CDR1 is SGHNT and CDR2 is YYREEE (reference sequence). The CDR3 nucleotides are TGTGCCAGCAGCTCCTTGGACCTCCCCGGAGCTTTCTTT. Translating gives CASSSLDLPGAFF. The full variable domain, in which reference TRBV5-4 and TRBJ1-1 provide the parts outside the CDR3, is ETGVTQSPTHLIKTRGQQVTLRCSSQSGHNTVSWYQQALGQGPQFIFQYYREEENGRGNFPPRFSGLQFPNYSSELNVNALELDDSALYLCASSSLDLPGAFFGQGTRLTVV.

In the case of this clonotype: One end of the junction is discordant with germline, which a read error may explain. The V call is TRBV11-1, the J call TRBJ2-2, with TRBD2 matching 14 bases. The CDR3 runs 18 residues. Germline-derived CDR1 and CDR2 are SGHAT and FQDESV (reference sequence). The CDR3: CASSLGLAGGPDTGEPFF. In DNA form, the CDR3 reads TGTGCCAGCAGCTTAGGACTAGCGGGGGGGCCGGATACCGGGGAGCCGTTTTTT.

This sequence joins TRBV28 and TRBJ2-2, with D possibly matching TRBD2 (5 bases). V was trimmed by 8 bases and J by 2 bases, leaving 15 bases between them. CDR1 and CDR2 from the germline V gene are MDHEN and SYDVKM. The CDR3 extends over 15 amino acids. CDR3 DNA sequence: TGTGCCAGCTCGGTCCGAGAGGGAAACACCGGGGAGCTGTTTTTT. It specifies CASSVREGNTGELFF.

This clonotype appeared many times. This chain joins TRBV7-2 and TRBJ2-6, with unresolved D. Germline loops: CDR1 SGHTA, CDR2 FQGNSA. The germline V and J ends were trimmed by 7 bases and 1 base, with 11 bases remaining between them. This CDR3 region has 15 residues. The CDR3 bases are TGTGCCAGCACCTCCGACACTTCTGGGGCCAACGTCCTGACTTTC. It translates to CASTSDTSGANVLTF.

The genes are TRBV7-9 and TRBJ2-3; 8 bases align to TRBD2. The V gene end was trimmed by 5 bases and the J gene end by 4 bases; junction bases not matched to a gene: 11. Germline V gene data show CDR1 as SEHNR and CDR2 as FQNEAQ (reference sequence). The CDR3 length is 16 residues. CDR3 sequence reads: CASSRGVSGVADTQYF. The CDR3 nucleotides are TGTGCCAGCAGCCGGGGGGTTAGCGGGGTCGCAGATACGCAGTATTTT.

This chain connects TRBV7-9 to TRBJ2-1; 9 nucleotides line up with TRBD1. CDR1 and CDR2 from the germline V gene are SEHNR and FQNEAQ (reference sequence). After removal of 9 bases from V and 9 bases from J, the junction contained 6 bases not matched to a gene. The CDR3 spans 12 residues. CDR3 protein: CASGDRAGEQFF. The CDR3, as DNA: TGTGCCAGTGGGGACAGGGCGGGTGAGCAGTTCTTC.

This clonotype was recorded only once. The J gene is TRBJ2-2, the V gene TRBV28; D is possibly TRBD1 (6 bases). The CDR3 length is 15 residues. Trimming left V 5 bases short and J 6 bases short, with 16 bases between. Germline V gene sequence: CDR1 MDHEN, CDR2 SYDVKM. The CDR3 is CASSVGSTGPGELFF. CDR3 nucleotide sequence: TGTGCCAGCAGTGTAGGGTCCACAGGGCCCGGGGAGCTGTTTTTT.

The chain links TRBV5-1 to TRBJ1-4, with D tentatively TRBD1 (5 bases). Trimming took 4 bases from V and 0 from J, leaving 13 bases between them. CDR1 and CDR2 (germline): SGHRS, YFSETQ. The CDR3 extends over 16 amino acids. Here the CDR3 DNA reads TGCGCCAGCAGCGTCAGACAGTCCGCAACTAATGAAAAACTGTTTTTT. Translation: CASSVRQSATNEKLFF.

J is TRBJ2-7 and V is TRBV7-8; D call uncertain. CDR1 and CDR2 (germline): SGHVS, FQNEAQ. V shed 3 bases and J shed 3 bases, with 12 bases lying between them. The length of the CDR3 is 14 residues. In DNA, the CDR3 is TGTGCCAGCAGCTTTACAGACAATTACTACGAGCAGTACTTC. Translating it yields CASSFTDNYYEQYF.

This clonotype turned up a few times. V gene TRBV20-1 combines with J gene TRBJ2-5; D remains ambiguous. This CDR3 has 13 amino acids. V was cut by 6 bases and J by 5 bases, with 16 bases left in between. Germline V lookup: CDR1 DFQATT, CDR2 SNEGSKA (reference sequence). As DNA, the CDR3 is TGCAGTGCCACGACTGGAACACTGGAGACCCAGTACTTC. It encodes CSATTGTLETQYF.

The rearrangement joins TRBV20-1 to TRBJ2-1, with TRBD2 identical over 10 bases. The CDR3 has 14 amino acids. Germline loops: CDR1 DFQATT, CDR2 SNEGSKA (reference sequence). In DNA, the CDR3 is TGCAGGGTACGACTAGCGGGCTCCTACAATGAGCAGTTCTTC. This translates into CRVRLAGSYNEQFF.

The chain combines TRBV28 with TRBJ1-1, with D unresolved. There are 13 residues in the CDR3. V dropped 7 bases and J dropped 1 base, with 10 bases sitting between them. CDR1 is MDHEN, CDR2 SYDVKM, per germline. CDR3 nucleotides: TGTGCCAGCAAGTCTGGAAAGAACACTGAAGCTTTCTTT. Its protein is CASKSGKNTEAFF.

The chain is built from TRBV19 and TRBJ1-2; TRBD1 aligns across 10 bases. CDR1 is LNHDA, CDR2 SQIVND, per germline (reference sequence). The length of the CDR3 is 13 residues. The V segment lost 6 bases and the J segment 6 bases; nucleotides outside the gene matches: 4. The CDR3 bases are TGTGCCAGTAGAGCGGGACAGGGGAATGGCTACACCTTC. This gives the protein CASRAGQGNGYTF.

The chain couples TRBV12-3 or TRBV12-4 to TRBJ2-7, with 8 bases identical to TRBD2. After removal of 4 bases from V and 4 bases from J, the junction contained 12 bases not matched to a gene. This CDR3 contains 16 residues. CDR3 amino acids: CASSSNSGTRVYEQYF. CDR3 DNA: TGTGCCAGCAGTTCTAACTCCGGGACTAGGGTTTACGAGCAGTACTTC.

The count of this clonotype is one. This rearrangement joins TRBV6-1 to TRBJ2-7, with D possibly being TRBD2 (5 bases). Germline CDR1 reads MNHNS; CDR2 reads SASEGT. V lost 6 bases and J lost 9, with 15 bases in between. The CDR3 runs 12 residues. CDR3 DNA sequence: TGTGCCAGCAGCGGAAACGGGGTGGGGCAGTACTTC. This gives the protein CASSGNGVGQYF.

This clonotype is a singleton in its sample. The rearrangement joins TRBV7-8 to TRBJ1-3; 7 bases fit TRBD1. Per germline, CDR1 SGHVS and CDR2 FQNEAQ. Trimming took 3 bases from V and 15 from J; bases not matched to a gene: 5. This CDR3 comprises 11 residues. This chain's CDR3 is CASSFQGQRYF. CDR3 nucleotides: TGTGCCAGCAGCTTTCAGGGACAGAGATATTTT.

Within the sample, this clonotype is medium-sized. The V and J genes are TRBV7-2 and TRBJ2-3, with D uncertain. CDR1 and CDR2 from the germline V gene are SGHTA and FQGNSA. The CDR3 covers 15 residues. V was clipped by 6 bases and J by 0 bases, with 13 bases between them. CDR3 loop: CASRPASLSTDTQYF. The CDR3 DNA reads TGTGCCAGCAGACCCGCTAGTCTGAGCACAGATACGCAGTATTTT.

This clonotype showed up just once. Written as DNA, the CDR3 is TGTGCCAGCTCGGGGCCCTCGACCTTTTATGGCTACACCTTC. Translating gives CASSGPSTFYGYTF. V is TRBV6-2 or TRBV6-3 and J is TRBJ1-2; TRBD1 might be the D (5 bases). The germline V and J ends were trimmed by 8 bases and 5 bases, with 18 bases remaining between them. Per germline, CDR1 MNHEY and CDR2 SVGEGT. This CDR3 has 14 residues.

This chain joins TRBV28 and TRBJ1-1; TRBD1 aligns across 8 bases. The germline V gene has CDR1 MDHEN and CDR2 SYDVKM. The CDR3 spans 15 residues. V was pared by 2 bases and J by 5 bases, with 7 bases of the junction left unmatched. For the CDR3, the DNA is TGTGCCAGCAGTTTAGCGCCAGGGGGCCAAACTGAAGCTTTCTTT. This gives the protein CASSLAPGGQTEAFF.

This clonotype was detected only a few times. This sequence joins TRBV3-1 and TRBJ2-7; 7 bases fit TRBD1. The V gene end was trimmed by 0 bases and the J gene end by 5 bases; junction bases not matched to a gene: 4. Germline V gives CDR1 LGHDT, CDR2 YNNKEL (reference sequence). The CDR3 is 14 amino acids. The CDR3 DNA reads as TGTGCCAGCAGCCAAGATTGGGACAGCCACGAGCAGTACTTC. This codes for CASSQDWDSHEQYF.

The chain couples TRBV5-1 to TRBJ2-7; D gene unclear. The CDR3 has 13 residues. Germline values: CDR1 SGHRS, CDR2 YFSETQ. Trimming shortened V by 4 bases and J by 1 base, and 9 bases separated the two germline ends. CDR3: CASSPDPSYEQYF. The DNA of the CDR3 is TGCGCCAGCAGCCCGGACCCTTCCTACGAGCAGTACTTC.

The rearrangement links TRBV15 to TRBJ1-1; D is undetermined. V lost 1 base and J lost 2, with 5 bases in between. Germline CDR1 and CDR2: LNHNV and YYDKDF (reference sequence). The CDR3 spans 13 residues. The CDR3 spells CATSRAGNTEAFF. As DNA, the CDR3 is TGTGCCACCAGCAGAGCGGGTAACACTGAAGCTTTCTTT.